This entry features one TCR beta chain sequence. The antigen is not known. The data are from a study of beta chain features in type 1 diabetes. Overall study: Age, gender, cell numbers and subset yield matched between patients and controls. General study results and limits: Healthy donors had naive, central memory and Treg TCRB repertoires that appeared less similar than those seen among patients. TCRB CDR3 length was moderately but significantly reduced in all four CD4+ subsets of Type 1 diabetes patients.

Germline CDR1 and CDR2: ENHRY and SYGVKD. The CDR3 is 13 residues long. V shed 4 bases and J 4 bases; nucleotides not matched to a gene: 2. The entirety of the isolated RNA underwent reverse transcription, so expressed TCRB transcripts were sequenced. Sequenced by immunoSEQ multiplex PCR; TCRdb stores in-frame clones only, minus some. The sample has some 330,000 clones, roughly 12% seen once. The specimen sequenced was naive CD4+ T cells from blood. This clonotype was sampled from a woman aged 18-29 years with type 1 diabetes. This rearrangement joins TRBV10-3 to TRBJ1-2; 8 bases are shared with TRBD1. The CDR3 reads CAISAGGRYGYTF. The CDR3 bases are TGTGCCATCAGTGCAGGGGGCCGCTATGGCTACACCTTC.